This TCR beta chain comes out of a study of blood T cell repertoires in COVID-19. As for the study in general: COVID-19 samples collected from the United States, Italy and Spain covered acute and convalescent phases. PBMCs, B-cell-depleted T cells, or T cells provided the cDNA or gDNA that made up the material.

This CDR3 region has 13 residues. V lost 4 bases, J lost 5 bases, and 14 bases lay in between. Germline V gives CDR1 SQVTM, CDR2 ANQGSEA. In the original processing: It was from reference gene primer amplification that nucleated cell counts were estimated. The repertoire was sequenced with immunoSEQ multiplex PCR; TCRdb's copy has only in-frame clones and lacks some. The D gene and trimming were derived from the DNA, and the V and J assignments and clone size from that table. The data contain 390,000 or so clones, 80% to 90% of them singletons. The TCR originated in a woman in her 30s with active or convalescent COVID-19. The specimen sequenced was peripheral blood. The chain combines TRBV29-1 with TRBJ1-1, with D perhaps TRBD1 (6 bases). The CDR3 nucleotides read TGCAGCGTTGTACAGGGACGATGGACTGAAGCTTTCTTT. This translates into CSVVQGRWTEAFF. The full variable domain, with the rest looked up from reference TRBV29-1 and TRBJ1-1, is SAVISQKPSRDICQRGTSLTIQCQVDSQVTMMFWYRQQPGQSLTLIATANQGSEATYESGFVIDKFPISRPNLTFSTLTVSNMSPEDSSIYLCSVVQGRWTEAFFGQGTRLTVV.